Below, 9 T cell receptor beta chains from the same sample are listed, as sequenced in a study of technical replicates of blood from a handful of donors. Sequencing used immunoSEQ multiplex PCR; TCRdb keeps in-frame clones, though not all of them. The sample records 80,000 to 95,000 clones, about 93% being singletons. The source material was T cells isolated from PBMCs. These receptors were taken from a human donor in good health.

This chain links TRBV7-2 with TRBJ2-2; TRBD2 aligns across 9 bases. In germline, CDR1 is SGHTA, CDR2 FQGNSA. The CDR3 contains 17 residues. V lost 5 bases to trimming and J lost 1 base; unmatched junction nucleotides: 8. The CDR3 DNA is TGTGCCAGCAGCCACCATACTAGCGGGCTGAACACCGGGGAGCTGTTTTTT. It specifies CASSHHTSGLNTGELFF.

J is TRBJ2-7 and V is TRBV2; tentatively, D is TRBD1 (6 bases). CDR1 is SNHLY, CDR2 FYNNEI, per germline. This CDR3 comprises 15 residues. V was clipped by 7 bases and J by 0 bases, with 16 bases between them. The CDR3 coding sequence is TGTGCCAGCACCCGAACGACAGGCAGCTCCTACGAGCAGTACTTC. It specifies CASTRTTGSSYEQYF.

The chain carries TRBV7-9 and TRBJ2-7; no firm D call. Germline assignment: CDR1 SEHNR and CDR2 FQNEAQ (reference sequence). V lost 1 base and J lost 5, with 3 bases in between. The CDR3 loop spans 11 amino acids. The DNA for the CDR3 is TGTGCCAGCAGCTTAGTTAACGAGCAGTACTTC. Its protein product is CASSLVNEQYF. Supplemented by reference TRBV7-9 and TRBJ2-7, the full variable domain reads DTGVSQNPRHKITKRGQNVTFRCDPISEHNRLYWYRQTLGQGPEFLTYFQNEAQLEKSRLLSDRFSAERPKGSFSTLEIQRTEQGDSAMYLCASSLVNEQYFGPGTRLTVT.

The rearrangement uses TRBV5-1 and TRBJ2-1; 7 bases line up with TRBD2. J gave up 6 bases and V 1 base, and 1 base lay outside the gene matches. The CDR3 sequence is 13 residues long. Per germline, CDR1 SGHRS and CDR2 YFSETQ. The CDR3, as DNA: TGCGCCAGCAGCTTGACTAGCGTCAATGAGCAGTTCTTC. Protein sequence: CASSLTSVNEQFF. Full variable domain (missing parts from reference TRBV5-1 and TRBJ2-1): KAGVTQTPRYLIKTRGQQVTLSCSPISGHRSVSWYQQTPGQGLQFLFEYFSETQRNKGNFPGRFSGRQFSNSRSEMNVSTLELGDSALYLCASSLTSVNEQFFGPGTRLTVL.

DNA of the CDR3: TGTGCCAGCAGCGCTGGGGGACAGAACTATGGCTACACCTTC. This encodes CASSAGGQNYGYTF. The chain carries TRBV9 and TRBJ1-2; 7 nucleotides agree with TRBD1. The CDR3 spans 14 residues. Germline CDR1 reads SGDLS; CDR2 reads YYNGEE. V dropped 3 bases and J dropped 2; count of bases not matched to a gene: 4.

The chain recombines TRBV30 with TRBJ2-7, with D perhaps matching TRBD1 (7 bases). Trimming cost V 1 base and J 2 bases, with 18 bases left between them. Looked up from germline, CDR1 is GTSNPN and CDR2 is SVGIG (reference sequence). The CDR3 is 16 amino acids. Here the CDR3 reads CAWSGLRQGLPYEQYF. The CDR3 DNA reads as TGTGCCTGGAGTGGACTACGACAGGGACTCCCCTACGAGCAGTACTTC.

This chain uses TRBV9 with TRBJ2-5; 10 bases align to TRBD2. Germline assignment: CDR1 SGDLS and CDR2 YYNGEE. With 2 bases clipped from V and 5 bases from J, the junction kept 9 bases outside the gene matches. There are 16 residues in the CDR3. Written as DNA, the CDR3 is TGTGCCAGCAGCGTTTCAGCGGGAGGGCAGGGGGAGACCCAGTACTTC. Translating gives CASSVSAGGQGETQYF.

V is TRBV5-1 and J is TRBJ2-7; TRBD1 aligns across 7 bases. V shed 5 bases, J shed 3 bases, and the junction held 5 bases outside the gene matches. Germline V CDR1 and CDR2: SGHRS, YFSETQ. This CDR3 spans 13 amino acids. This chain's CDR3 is CASRYTGVYEQYF. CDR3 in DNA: TGCGCCAGCAGGTACACAGGGGTCTACGAGCAGTACTTC.

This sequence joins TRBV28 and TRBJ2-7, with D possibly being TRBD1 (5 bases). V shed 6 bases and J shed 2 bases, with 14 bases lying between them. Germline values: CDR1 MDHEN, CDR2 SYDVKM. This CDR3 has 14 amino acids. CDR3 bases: TGTGCCAGCAGAAAAGCAGACAGACCCTACGAGCAGTACTTC. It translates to CASRKADRPYEQYF. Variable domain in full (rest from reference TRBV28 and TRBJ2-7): DVKVTQSSRYLVKRTGEKVFLECVQDMDHENMFWYRQDPGLGLRLIYFSYDVKMKEKGDIPEGYSVSREKKERFSLILESASTNQTSMYLCASRKADRPYEQYFGPGTRLTVT.